The clone carrying this T cell receptor (beta chain) was picked up many times. Antigen: not known. This record comes from a study of T cells in Graves' hyperthyroidism and ophthalmopathy. General study findings and limits: Among clonotypes expanded in thyroid above 0.001, most were also found in blood.

What was amplified from RNA transcripts were TCR beta CDR3 regions. RT-PCR in the first round (using the HTBI primer set) targeted the TCR CDR3. TCRdb re-derived calls from the multiplex PCR reads in MiXCR, one entry per CDR3 protein. Among about 770,000 distinct CDR3 sequences listed, about 19% were seen once. Clinical symptoms, serum thyroxine, TRAb, thyroid ultrasound and orbital computed tomography established diagnosis. Germline V gene lookup returns CDR1 DFQATT and CDR2 SNEGSKA (reference sequence). The CDR3 extends over 15 amino acids. The ends lost 3 bases at V and 1 base at J; junction bases unmatched: 6.

V and J are TRBV20-1 and TRBJ1-2; 9 bases fit TRBD1. The sample comprised blood. This clonotype was obtained from a woman in her forties or fifties with Graves' hyperthyroidism that later progressed to Graves' ophthalmopathy. CDR3 loop: CSARGQGRHNYGYTF. CDR3 DNA sequence: TGCAGTGCTAGGGGACAGGGAAGACATAACTATGGCTACACCTTC.